This T cell receptor (beta chain) derives from a study of blood T cell repertoires in COVID-19. Across the whole study: Whether acute or convalescent, the COVID-19 samples came from the United States, Italy and Spain. T cells, B-cell-depleted T cells, or PBMCs supplied cDNA or gDNA.

Repertoires were generated with immunoSEQ multiplex PCR, while TCRdb's copy carries only in-frame clones and drops some. The repertoire has approximately 270,000 clones, just under 85% of them found once; the top ten carry approximately 9.1%. Germline V CDR1 and CDR2: KGHSH, LQKENI. The V segment lost 6 bases and the J segment 4 bases; nucleotides outside the gene matches: 7. The CDR3 runs 15 residues. The sequence derives from a man older than 75 with acute or convalescent COVID-19. The V and J genes are TRBV18 and TRBJ2-1, with 9 bases lining up with TRBD1. Material for sequencing was peripheral blood. The CDR3 reads CASSPGQGMYNEQFF. CDR3 nucleotide sequence: TGTGCCAGCTCCCCCGGACAGGGGATGTACAATGAGCAGTTCTTC. Full variable domain (missing parts from reference TRBV18 and TRBJ2-1): NAGVMQNPRHLVRRRGQEARLRCSPMKGHSHVYWYRQLPEEGLKFMVYLQKENIIDESGMPKERFSAEFPKEGPSILRIQQVVRGDSAAYFCASSPGQGMYNEQFFGPGTRLTVL.